Each of the 11 T cell receptor beta chains below was sequenced from the same sample in a study of spatial heterogeneity in lung cancer. Via MiXCR, TCRdb re-called the 5' RACE reads, giving one row per CDR3 protein. The sample lists about 36,000 distinct CDR3 sequences, around 7.6% occurring once. This sample's time point: blood at routine non-recurrence follow-up after resection. The sequencing here drew on PBMCs, taken at follow-up. The receptors derive from a male donor with early-stage non-small cell lung cancer.

This clonotype was seen a few times. The rearrangement links TRBV6-1 to TRBJ1-2; D unresolved. This CDR3 is built from 13 residues. Germline V CDR1 and CDR2: MNHNS, SASEGT. V gave up 6 bases and J gave up 8 bases, with 16 bases separating them. The CDR3 bases are TGTGCCAGCAGCCCGCGGGTCTTCGGGGGCTACACCTTC. Encoded protein: CASSPRVFGGYTF.

This clonotype was seen a few times. V and J are TRBV20-1 and TRBJ2-6, with D uncertain. The CDR3 has 15 amino acids. Germline CDR1 reads DFQATT; CDR2 reads SNEGSKA (reference sequence). Trimming removed 3 bases from V and 0 bases from J, with 9 bases in between. The CDR3 nucleotides are TGCAGTGCTAGGCCAGAAAGCTCTGGGGCCAACGTCCTGACTTTC. The encoded protein is CSARPESSGANVLTF.

This clonotype has ten or more counts. The genes are TRBV28 and TRBJ1-1; D is unresolved. Trimming left V 3 bases short and J 11 bases short, with 10 bases between. This CDR3 spans 11 amino acids. Germline CDR1 MDHEN, CDR2 SYDVKM. Written as DNA, the CDR3 is TGTGCCAGCAGTTTCGAGAGGCGTGCTTTCTTT. Protein sequence: CASSFERRAFF.

The sample holds many counts of this clonotype. The chain joins TRBV6-5 to TRBJ1-1; D is uncertain. Germline V lookup: CDR1 MNHEY, CDR2 SVGAGI. This CDR3 region has 15 residues. The V end lost 0 bases, the J end lost 3 bases, and 11 bases lay between the germline ends. The CDR3 protein is CASSYSRVGDTEAFF. For the CDR3, the DNA is TGTGCCAGCAGTTACTCAAGGGTGGGTGACACTGAAGCTTTCTTT.

The chain couples TRBV11-3 to TRBJ2-7; D not resolved. This CDR3 region has 15 residues. Deletions cut 5 bases from V and 0 bases from J, with 14 bases between. Germline CDR1 and CDR2: SGHNT and YENEEA. CDR3 region: CASSPSRVSSYEQYF. The CDR3 bases are TGTGCCAGCAGCCCATCACGGGTCAGCTCCTACGAGCAGTACTTC.

This chain links TRBV7-9 with TRBJ2-1; D is unresolved. The CDR3 consists of 13 residues. V was cut by 5 bases and J by 8 bases, with 13 bases left in between. Germline V gene lookup returns CDR1 SEHNR and CDR2 FQNEAQ (reference sequence). In nucleotides, the CDR3 is TGTGCCAGCAGCCCCTCAGCCGGCTATGAGCAGTTCTTC. Translation gives CASSPSAGYEQFF.

This clonotype showed up just a few times. The V call is TRBV20-1, the J call TRBJ2-2, with 7 bases aligning to TRBD2. Germline V lookup: CDR1 DFQATT, CDR2 SNEGSKA (reference sequence). CDR3 length: 15 amino acids. With V trimmed by 3 bases and J by 1 base, 5 bases remained unmatched. CDR3 nucleotide sequence: TGCAGTGCTAGTCGGCTAGCGGAGAACACCGGGGAGCTGTTTTTT. The encoded protein is CSASRLAENTGELFF.

This clonotype was seen many times. V gene TRBV4-2 combines with J gene TRBJ2-5; 9 positions agree with TRBD1. Germline V CDR1 and CDR2: LGHNA, YNFKEQ. V was pared by 0 bases and J by 2 bases, with 4 bases of the junction left unmatched. CDR3 length: 16 residues. The CDR3 region is CASSQEQGQGQETQYF. CDR3 bases: TGTGCCAGCAGCCAAGAACAGGGACAGGGTCAAGAGACCCAGTACTTC.

This clonotype was picked up many times. This chain uses TRBV27 with TRBJ1-2; the match to TRBD1 covers 10 bases. The CDR3 sequence is 16 residues long. The trim removed 5 bases at V and 4 bases at J, leaving 10 bases unmatched. From germline, CDR1 is MNHEY and CDR2 SMNVEV (reference sequence). This CDR3 is CASSTTGGAFSYGYTF. DNA of the CDR3: TGTGCCAGCAGTACGACAGGGGGCGCGTTTTCCTATGGCTACACCTTC.

J is TRBJ2-1 and V is TRBV29-1; D tentatively reads TRBD1 or TRBD2 (5 bases each). CDR1 is SQVTM, CDR2 ANQGSEA, per germline. The CDR3 loop spans 15 amino acids. With 4 bases removed from V and 0 bases from J, the gap between germline ends came to 13 bases. CDR3 sequence (DNA): TGCAGCGTTGTGACCGGGGCCAGCTCCTACAATGAGCAGTTCTTC. Encoded protein: CSVVTGASSYNEQFF.

This clonotype has at least ten counts. V is TRBV2 and J is TRBJ2-7, with 7 nucleotides matching TRBD1. The CDR3 loop spans 14 amino acids. V was pared by 3 bases and J by 6 bases, with 8 bases of the junction left unmatched. CDR1 SNHLY and CDR2 FYNNEI come from the germline V gene. The CDR3 protein is CASSDRGRQGEQYF. In nucleotides, the CDR3 is TGTGCCAGCAGTGACCGAGGGAGACAGGGCGAGCAGTACTTC.